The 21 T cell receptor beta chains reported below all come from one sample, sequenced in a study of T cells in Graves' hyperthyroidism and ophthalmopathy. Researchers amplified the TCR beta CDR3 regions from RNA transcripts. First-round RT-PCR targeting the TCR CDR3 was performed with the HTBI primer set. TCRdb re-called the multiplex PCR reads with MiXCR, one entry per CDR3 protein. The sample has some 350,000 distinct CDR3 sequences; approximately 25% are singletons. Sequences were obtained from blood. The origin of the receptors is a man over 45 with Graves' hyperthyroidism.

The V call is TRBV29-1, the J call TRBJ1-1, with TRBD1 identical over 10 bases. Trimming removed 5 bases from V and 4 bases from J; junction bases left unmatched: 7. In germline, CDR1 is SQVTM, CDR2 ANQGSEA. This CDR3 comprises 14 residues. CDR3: CSVYKGQGITEAFF. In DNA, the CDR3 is TGCAGCGTTTACAAGGGACAGGGGATCACTGAAGCTTTCTTT.

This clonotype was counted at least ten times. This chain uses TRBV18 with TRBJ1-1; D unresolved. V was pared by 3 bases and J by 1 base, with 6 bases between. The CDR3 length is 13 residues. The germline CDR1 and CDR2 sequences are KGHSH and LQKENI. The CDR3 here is CASSPLRNTEAFF. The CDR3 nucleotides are TGTGCCAGCTCACCTTTGAGGAACACTGAAGCTTTCTTT.

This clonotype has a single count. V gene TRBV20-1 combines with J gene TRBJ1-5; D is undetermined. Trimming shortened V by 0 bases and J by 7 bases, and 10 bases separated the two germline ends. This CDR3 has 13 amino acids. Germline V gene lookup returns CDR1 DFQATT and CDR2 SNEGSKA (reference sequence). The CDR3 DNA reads TGCAGTGCTAGAGATGGTGGAGGGCAGCCCCAGCATTTT. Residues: CSARDGGGQPQHF.

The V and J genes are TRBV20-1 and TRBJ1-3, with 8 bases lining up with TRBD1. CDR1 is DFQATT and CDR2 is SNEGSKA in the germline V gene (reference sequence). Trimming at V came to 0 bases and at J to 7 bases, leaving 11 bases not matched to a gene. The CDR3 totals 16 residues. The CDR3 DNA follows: TGCAGTGCTAGAGATGACCTGGGACAGGACTTCAACACCATATATTTT. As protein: CSARDDLGQDFNTIYF.

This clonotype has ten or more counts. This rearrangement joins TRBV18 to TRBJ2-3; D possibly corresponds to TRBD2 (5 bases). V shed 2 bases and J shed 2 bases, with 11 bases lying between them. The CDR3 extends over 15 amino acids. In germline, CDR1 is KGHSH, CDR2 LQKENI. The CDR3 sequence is CASSPGGSYTDTQYF. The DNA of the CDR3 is TGTGCCAGCTCACCAGGTGGGAGTTACACAGATACGCAGTATTTT.

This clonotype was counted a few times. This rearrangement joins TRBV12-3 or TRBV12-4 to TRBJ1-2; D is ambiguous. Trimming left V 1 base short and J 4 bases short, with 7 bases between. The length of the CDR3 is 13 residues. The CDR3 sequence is CASSLVGIYGYTF. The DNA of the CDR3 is TGTGCCAGCAGTTTAGTGGGGATCTATGGCTACACCTTC.

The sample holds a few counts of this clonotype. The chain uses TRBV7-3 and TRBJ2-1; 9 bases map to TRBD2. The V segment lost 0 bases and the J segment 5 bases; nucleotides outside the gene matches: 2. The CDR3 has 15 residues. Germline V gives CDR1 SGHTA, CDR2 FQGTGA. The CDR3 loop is CASSLTAGGHNEQFF. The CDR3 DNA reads TGTGCCAGCAGCTTAACAGCGGGAGGCCACAATGAGCAGTTCTTC. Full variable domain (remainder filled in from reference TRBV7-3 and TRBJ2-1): GAGVSQTPSNKVTEKGKYVELRCDPISGHTALYWYRQSLGQGPEFLIYFQGTGAADDSGLPNDRFFAVRPEGSVSTLKIQRTERGDSAVYLCASSLTAGGHNEQFFGPGTRLTVL.

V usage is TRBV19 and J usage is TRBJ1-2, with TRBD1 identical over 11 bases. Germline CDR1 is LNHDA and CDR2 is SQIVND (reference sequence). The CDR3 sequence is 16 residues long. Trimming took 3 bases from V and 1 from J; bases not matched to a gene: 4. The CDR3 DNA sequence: TGTGCCAGTAGTATGATGGGACAGGGGGATAACTATGGCTACACCTTC. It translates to CASSMMGQGDNYGYTF.

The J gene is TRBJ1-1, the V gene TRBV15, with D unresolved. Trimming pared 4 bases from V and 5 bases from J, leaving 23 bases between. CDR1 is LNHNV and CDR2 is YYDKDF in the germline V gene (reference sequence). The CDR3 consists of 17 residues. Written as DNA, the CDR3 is TGTGCCACCAGCATGTCTCGGGGTATAGGGAATAGGACTGAAGCTTTCTTT. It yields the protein CATSMSRGIGNRTEAFF.

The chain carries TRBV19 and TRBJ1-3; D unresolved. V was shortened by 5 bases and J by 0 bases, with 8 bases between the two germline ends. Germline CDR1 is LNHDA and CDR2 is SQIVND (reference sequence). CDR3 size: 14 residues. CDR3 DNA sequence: TGTGCCAGTAGTTTACGGAACTCTGGAAACACCATATATTTT. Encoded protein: CASSLRNSGNTIYF. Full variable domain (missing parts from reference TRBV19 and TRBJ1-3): DGGITQSPKYLFRKEGQNVTLSCEQNLNHDAMYWYRQDPGQGLRLIYYSQIVNDFQKGDIAEGYSVSREKKESFPLTVTSAQKNPTAFYLCASSLRNSGNTIYFGEGSWLTVV.

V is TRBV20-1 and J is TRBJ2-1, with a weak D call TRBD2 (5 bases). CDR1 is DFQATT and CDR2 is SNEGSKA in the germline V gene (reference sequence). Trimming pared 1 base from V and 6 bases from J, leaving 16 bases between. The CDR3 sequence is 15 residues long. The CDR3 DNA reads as TGCAGTGCTAGAGCGATAAGCCGGGAAGGCAATGAGCAGTTCTTC. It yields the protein CSARAISREGNEQFF.

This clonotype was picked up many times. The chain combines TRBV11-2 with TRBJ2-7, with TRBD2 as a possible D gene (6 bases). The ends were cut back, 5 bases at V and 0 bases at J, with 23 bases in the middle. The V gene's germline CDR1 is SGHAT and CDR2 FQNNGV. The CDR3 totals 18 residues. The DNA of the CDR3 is TGTGCCAGCAGCACCTGGAAGGGAGGACAAACACACTCCTACGAGCAGTACTTC. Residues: CASSTWKGGQTHSYEQYF.

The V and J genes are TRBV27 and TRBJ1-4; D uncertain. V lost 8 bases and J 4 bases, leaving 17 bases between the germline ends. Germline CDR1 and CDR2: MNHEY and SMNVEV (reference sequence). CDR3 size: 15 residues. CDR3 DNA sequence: TGTGCCAGCCGTTCGGTGGGGATCGGTAATGAAAAACTGTTTTTT. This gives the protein CASRSVGIGNEKLFF.

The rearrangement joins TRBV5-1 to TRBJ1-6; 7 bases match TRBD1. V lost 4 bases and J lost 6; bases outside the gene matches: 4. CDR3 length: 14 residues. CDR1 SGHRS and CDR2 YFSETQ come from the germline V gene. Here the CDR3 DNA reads TGCGCCAGCAGCGCCGGGACAGTTAATTCACCCCTCCACTTT. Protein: CASSAGTVNSPLHF.

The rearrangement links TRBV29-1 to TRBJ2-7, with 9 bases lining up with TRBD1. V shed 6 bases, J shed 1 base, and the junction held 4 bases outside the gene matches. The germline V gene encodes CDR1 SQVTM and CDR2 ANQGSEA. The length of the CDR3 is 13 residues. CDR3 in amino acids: CSVGTGSSYEQYF. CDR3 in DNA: TGCAGCGTAGGGACAGGGAGTTCCTACGAGCAGTACTTC.

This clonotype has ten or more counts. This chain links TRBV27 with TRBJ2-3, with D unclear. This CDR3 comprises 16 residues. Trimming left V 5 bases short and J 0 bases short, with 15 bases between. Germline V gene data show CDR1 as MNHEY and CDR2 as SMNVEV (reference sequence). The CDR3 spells CASSARSGSSTDTQYF. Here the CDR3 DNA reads TGTGCCAGCAGTGCCCGATCCGGGTCTAGCACAGATACGCAGTATTTT.

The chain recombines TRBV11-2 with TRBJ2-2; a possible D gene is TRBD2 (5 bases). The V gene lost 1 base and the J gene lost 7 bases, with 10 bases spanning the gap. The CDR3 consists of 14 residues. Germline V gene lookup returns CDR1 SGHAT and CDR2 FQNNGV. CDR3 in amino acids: CASSLGGFGGELFF. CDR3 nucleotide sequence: TGTGCCAGCAGCTTAGGAGGGTTTGGCGGGGAGCTGTTTTTT. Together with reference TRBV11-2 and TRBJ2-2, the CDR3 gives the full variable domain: EAGVAQSPRYKIIEKRQSVAFWCNPISGHATLYWYQQILGQGPKLLIQFQNNGVVDDSQLPKDRFSAERLKGVDSTLKIQPAKLEDSAVYLCASSLGGFGGELFFGEGSRLTVL.

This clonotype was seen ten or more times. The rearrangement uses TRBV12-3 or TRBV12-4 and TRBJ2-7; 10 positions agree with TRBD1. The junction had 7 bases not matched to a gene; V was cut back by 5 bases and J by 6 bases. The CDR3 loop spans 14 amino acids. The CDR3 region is CASSLPDRGLEQYF. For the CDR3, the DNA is TGTGCCAGCAGTCTACCCGACAGGGGGCTCGAGCAGTACTTC.

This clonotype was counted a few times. CDR3 coding DNA: TGCGCCAGCACCCGAGTGGGGCAAGAGACCCAGTACTTC. Protein: CASTRVGQETQYF. The gene calls are TRBV5-1 and TRBJ2-5; D uncertain. Germline CDR1 and CDR2: SGHRS and YFSETQ. The CDR3 sequence is 13 residues long. V was clipped by 6 bases and J by 2 bases, with 11 bases between them.

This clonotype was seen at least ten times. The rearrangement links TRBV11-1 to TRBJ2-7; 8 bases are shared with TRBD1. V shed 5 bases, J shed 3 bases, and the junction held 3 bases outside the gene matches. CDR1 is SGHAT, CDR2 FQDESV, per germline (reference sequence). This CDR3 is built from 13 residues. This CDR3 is CASSPGQGYEQYF. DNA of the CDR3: TGTGCCAGCAGCCCCGGACAGGGCTACGAGCAGTACTTC.

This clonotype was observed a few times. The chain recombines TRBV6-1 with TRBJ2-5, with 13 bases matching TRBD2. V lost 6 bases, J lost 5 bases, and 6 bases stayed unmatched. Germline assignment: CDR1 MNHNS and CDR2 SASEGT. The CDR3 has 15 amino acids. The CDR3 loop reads CASRMTSGRTETQYF. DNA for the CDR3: TGTGCCAGCAGGATGACTAGCGGGAGGACGGAGACCCAGTACTTC.